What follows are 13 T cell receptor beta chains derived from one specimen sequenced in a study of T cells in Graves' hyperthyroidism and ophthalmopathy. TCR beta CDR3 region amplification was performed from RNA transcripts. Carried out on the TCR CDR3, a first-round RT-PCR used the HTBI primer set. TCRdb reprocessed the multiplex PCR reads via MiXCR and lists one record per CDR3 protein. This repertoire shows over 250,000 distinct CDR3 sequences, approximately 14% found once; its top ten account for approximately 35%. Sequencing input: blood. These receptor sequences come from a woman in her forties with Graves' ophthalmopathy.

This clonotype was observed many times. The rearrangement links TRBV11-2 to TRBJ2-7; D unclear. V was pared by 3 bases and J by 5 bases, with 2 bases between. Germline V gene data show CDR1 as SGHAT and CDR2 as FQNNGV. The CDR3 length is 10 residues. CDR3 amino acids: CASSFDEQYF. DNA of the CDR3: TGTGCCAGCAGCTTTGACGAGCAGTACTTC.

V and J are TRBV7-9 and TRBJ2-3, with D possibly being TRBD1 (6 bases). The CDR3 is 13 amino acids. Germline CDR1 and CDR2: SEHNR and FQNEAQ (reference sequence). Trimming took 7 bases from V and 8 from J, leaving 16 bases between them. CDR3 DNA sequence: TGTGCCAGCAACCCAACACCCAGGGGTACGCAGTATTTT. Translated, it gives CASNPTPRGTQYF.

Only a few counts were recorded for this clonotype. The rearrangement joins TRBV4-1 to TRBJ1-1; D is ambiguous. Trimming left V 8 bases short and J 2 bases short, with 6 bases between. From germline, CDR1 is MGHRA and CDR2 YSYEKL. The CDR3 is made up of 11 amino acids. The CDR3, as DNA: TGCGCCAGCGGACTCAACACTGAAGCTTTCTTT. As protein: CASGLNTEAFF.

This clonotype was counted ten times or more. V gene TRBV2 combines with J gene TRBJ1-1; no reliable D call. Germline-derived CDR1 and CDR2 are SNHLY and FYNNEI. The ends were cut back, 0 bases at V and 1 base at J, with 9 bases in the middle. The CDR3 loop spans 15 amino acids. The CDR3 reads CASSEASRKNTEAFF. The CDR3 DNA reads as TGTGCCAGCAGTGAAGCGTCCAGGAAGAACACTGAAGCTTTCTTT. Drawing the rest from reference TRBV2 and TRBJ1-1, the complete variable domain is EPEVTQTPSHQVTQMGQEVILRCVPISNHLYFYWYRQILGQKVEFLVSFYNNEISEKSEIFDDQFSVERPDGSNFTLKIRSTKLEDSAMYFCASSEASRKNTEAFFGQGTRLTVV.

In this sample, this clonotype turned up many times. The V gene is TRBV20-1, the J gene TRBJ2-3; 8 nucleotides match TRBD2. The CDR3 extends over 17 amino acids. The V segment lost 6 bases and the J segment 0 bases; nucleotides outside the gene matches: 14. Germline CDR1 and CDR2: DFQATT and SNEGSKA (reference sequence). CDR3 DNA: TGCAGTGCACCCCGACTAGCGCCAGTTCGGAGCACAGATACGCAGTATTTT. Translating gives CSAPRLAPVRSTDTQYF.

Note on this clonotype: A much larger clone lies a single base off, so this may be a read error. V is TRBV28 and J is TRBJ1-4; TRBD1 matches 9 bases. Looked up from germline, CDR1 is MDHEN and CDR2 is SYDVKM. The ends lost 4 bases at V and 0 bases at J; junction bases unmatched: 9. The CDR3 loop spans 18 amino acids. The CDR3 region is CASSSLDRGPATNEKLFF. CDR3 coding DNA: TGTGCCAGCAGTTCCTTGGACAGGGGTCCTGCAACTAATGAAAAACTGTTTTTT. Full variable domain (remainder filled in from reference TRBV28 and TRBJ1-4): DVKVTQSSRYLVKRTGEKVFLECVQDMDHENMFWYRQDPGLGLRLIYFSYDVKMKEKGDIPEGYSVSREKKERFSLILESASTNQTSMYLCASSSLDRGPATNEKLFFGSGTQLSVL.

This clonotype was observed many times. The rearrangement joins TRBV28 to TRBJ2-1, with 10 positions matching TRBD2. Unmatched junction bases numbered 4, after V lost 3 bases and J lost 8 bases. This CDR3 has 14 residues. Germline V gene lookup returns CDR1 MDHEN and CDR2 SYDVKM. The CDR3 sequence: CASSLLAGDDEQFF. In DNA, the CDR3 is TGTGCCAGCAGTTTGCTAGCGGGAGACGATGAGCAGTTCTTC.

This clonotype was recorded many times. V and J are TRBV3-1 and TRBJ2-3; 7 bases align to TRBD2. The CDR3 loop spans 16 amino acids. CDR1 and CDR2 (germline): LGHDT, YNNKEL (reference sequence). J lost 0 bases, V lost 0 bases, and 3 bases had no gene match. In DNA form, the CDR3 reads TGTGCCAGCAGCCAAGATCCGGGGGGAAGCACAGATACGCAGTATTTT. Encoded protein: CASSQDPGGSTDTQYF.

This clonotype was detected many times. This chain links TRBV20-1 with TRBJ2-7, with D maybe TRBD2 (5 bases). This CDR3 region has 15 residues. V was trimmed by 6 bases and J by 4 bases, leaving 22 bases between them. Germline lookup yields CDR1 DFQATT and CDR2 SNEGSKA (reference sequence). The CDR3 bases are TGCAGTGCCTCTGGGAACTTAGCCCGAGGGTACGAGCAGTACTTC. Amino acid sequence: CSASGNLARGYEQYF.

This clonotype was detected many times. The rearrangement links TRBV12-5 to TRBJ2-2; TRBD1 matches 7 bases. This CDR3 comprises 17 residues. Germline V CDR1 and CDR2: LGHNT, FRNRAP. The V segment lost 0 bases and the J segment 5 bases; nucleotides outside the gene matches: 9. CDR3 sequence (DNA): TGTGCTAGTGGTTTGGTTAAACAGGGGCCGGAGACCGGGGAGCTGTTTTTT. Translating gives CASGLVKQGPETGELFF. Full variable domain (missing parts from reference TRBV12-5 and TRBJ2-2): DARVTQTPRHKVTEMGQEVTMRCQPILGHNTVFWYRQTMMQGLELLAYFRNRAPLDDSGMPKDRFSAEMPDATLATLKIQPSEPRDSAVYFCASGLVKQGPETGELFFGEGSRLTVL.

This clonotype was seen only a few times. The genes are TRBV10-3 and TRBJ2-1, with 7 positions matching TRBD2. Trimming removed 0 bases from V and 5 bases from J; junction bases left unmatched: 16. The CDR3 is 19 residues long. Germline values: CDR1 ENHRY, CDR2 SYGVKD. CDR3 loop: CAISESKVPPSGMHNEQFF. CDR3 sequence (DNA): TGTGCCATCAGTGAGTCGAAGGTTCCACCTAGCGGAATGCACAATGAGCAGTTCTTC.

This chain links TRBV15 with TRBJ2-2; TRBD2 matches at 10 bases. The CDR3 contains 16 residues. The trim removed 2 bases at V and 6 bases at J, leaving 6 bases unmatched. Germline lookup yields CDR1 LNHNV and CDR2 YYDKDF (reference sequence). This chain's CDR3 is CATSRRGLAISGELFF. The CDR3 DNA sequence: TGTGCCACCAGCAGAAGGGGACTAGCGATTTCCGGGGAGCTGTTTTTT.

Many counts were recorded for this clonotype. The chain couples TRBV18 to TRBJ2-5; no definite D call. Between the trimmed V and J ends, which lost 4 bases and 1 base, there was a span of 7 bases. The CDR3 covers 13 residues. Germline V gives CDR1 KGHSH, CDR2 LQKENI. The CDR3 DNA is TGTGCCAGCTCACTGATACGCCAAGAGACCCAGTACTTC. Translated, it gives CASSLIRQETQYF.